This T cell receptor beta chain was documented in a study of cytomegalovirus exposure and HLA in healthy donors (dated by TCRdb to 2015 to 2018). About the study as a whole: An earlier analysis of several hundred of the donors reported 250 to 300 Gb of sequence data and more than 90 million unique TCR beta sequences from around 200 million T cells. About 300 gigabases of sequencing data and 70 million to 95 million unique TCR sequences made up an early release that covered 500 to 650 HLA-typed donors. The genetic ancestry cluster associated with self-reported Caucasian donors included over 65% of the roughly 400 genotyped donors. The study aimed to test whether signatures of past pathogen exposure could be identified by cataloging public T cell receptors. The study profiled the T cell repertoires of 500 to 800 subjects by immunosequencing and related them to cytomegalovirus serostatus. Along with the roughly 700-subject first cohort, a separate validation cohort of over a hundred different subjects was used. The study combined high-throughput TCR immunosequencing, statistical association of individual TCRs with disease status, and machine learning to predict cytomegalovirus infection status. To study patterns of TCR occurrence, a later analysis re-analyzed previously published TCR beta repertoires from several hundred donors and added high-resolution HLA genotyping. The later analysis used no new phenotypic data to find candidate immune exposures, relying instead on TCR beta sequences and their occurrence across donors. An earlier analysis of more than 450 of the donors used high-throughput TCR beta sequencing to judge whether each TCR beta V gene segment behaved as functional or pseudogenic. Alongside the repertoire data, information on donor age, sex, ethnicity and CMV serostatus was compiled. A later genetic analysis used genome-wide SNP genotypes for about 55% of the 666 donors, treating that subset as a discovery cohort. All discovery cohort repertoires had been generated using a single sequencing platform. Both class I and class II loci were covered by HLA typing, at four-digit resolution. Typing coverage varied by locus: 629-630 donors for A, B, C, DRB1 and DQB1; roughly 510 for DQA1; nearly 610 for DPA1; 400 to 480 for DPB1. Because of strong linkage in the cohort, roughly five DR-DQ haplotypes were treated as single units for association and clustering. Across around 400 genotyped donors of the cohort, an average of roughly 200,000 unique TCR beta nucleotide sequences per donor were sequenced, and roughly 17% of those sequences were non-productive. Study-wide conclusions, independent of this receptor: The authors suggested that the approach could potentially be generalized to other disease states and immunological phenotypes. Broadly in line with IMGT annotations, most TCR beta V segments showed up in productive rearrangements about 87% or about 30% of the time in an earlier analysis of roughly 590 of the donors. When HLA alleles, especially DR and DQ, strongly co-occurred, TCR associations were difficult to assign to individual alleles. Linkage disequilibrium might explain the correlated functional status among segregating V segments, but an unknown experimental factor could not be ruled out. The study listed 170 or so TCR beta chains as associated with cytomegalovirus. A few of the identified cytomegalovirus-associated TCR beta chains were confirmed in vitro to be specific for cytomegalovirus antigens. Over 15 rarely observed V segments, including chromosome 9 orphons, were excluded from the earlier analysis of a few hundred of the donors because counts were too low. Most TCR sequences were seen in very few donors, while some public TCRs were found in many individuals. According to a later analysis, TCR association rates differed among HLA loci, with DRB1 alleles showing the most associated TCRs and HLA-C alleles showing the fewest. Most CMV-associated TCR beta chains appeared to be HLA-restricted in a later analysis, and the HLA associations seemed to be driven largely by CMV exposure. In a later genetic analysis, a missense DCLRE1C variant was associated with V-gene and J-gene trimming of TCR beta chains, and the association was replicated in an independent cohort. In a later analysis, HLA-associated TCR beta chains showed more clonal expansion and lower generation probabilities than non-associated chains that were equally common. The sequencing pipeline was judged likely to have produced a cluster of highly shared sequence variants as a technical artifact. The classifier was reported to diagnose cytomegalovirus status with high specificity and sensitivity in both the original cohort and the validation cohort. Presence/absence analyses assumed roughly uniform sequencing depth across donors, an assumption that may not hold. Specific HLA alleles were associated with over 15,000 TCR beta sequences at a false discovery rate of 0.05 in a later analysis. Immune exposure information for the cohort was limited to CMV serostatus. A further reported finding was that TCR beta sequences accurately predicted the HLA-A and HLA-B alleles for most subjects in the first cohort. A later analysis reported that several top co-occurrence clusters appeared linked to parvovirus B19, influenza, CMV and Epstein-Barr virus. This cohort had only TCR beta chains sequenced, and the lack of alpha or paired-chain data limited which features could be detected. Because HLA typing was unavailable for some donors at each locus, only the typed subset was used in association tests. Compared with the roughly 700-donor mean, donors in an Asian-associated ancestry cluster had fewer N-insertions in productive TCRs, according to a later genetic analysis. The 87-base-pair reads could not distinguish some IMGT-functional V segments, including TRBV6-2 and TRBV6-3, so those segments were excluded.

Germline trimming: 4 bases from V, 3 bases from J; junction bases outside gene matches: 2. The CDR3 has 13 amino acids, counting the end cysteine and phenylalanine. The entry retains the CDR3 DNA only, 39 bases that are in frame from base 1. Via the germline V gene (reference sequence), CDR1 is MNHEY and CDR2 SMNVEV. As concerns this clone: Its antigen remains unidentified. No much larger clonotype is one base removed from it; base qualities were not supplied. Other nucleotide sequences from this sample produce the same CDR3.

The library came from the immunoSEQ multiplex PCR assay. For the multiplex PCR, a mixture combining 60 forward primers for TCR Vbeta segments and 13 reverse primers for TCR Jbeta segments was used. Amplification of the CDR3 region of rearranged TCR beta genes was performed with a multiplex PCR assay on genomic DNA. The amplified TCR beta libraries were sequenced on the Illumina HiSeq System as 87-base-pair reads. In the paper's pipeline: Across the roughly 700 repertoires, a later analysis counted 75 million to 90 million unique TCR beta chains, around 11 million of which were shared by at least two donors. Raw reads were error-corrected and collapsed into unique sequences with a nearest-neighbor algorithm that merged closely related sequences to remove PCR and sequencing errors. Alignment of CDR3 sequences to IMGT reference sequences was used to assign V, D and J gene segments. For a sequence to be retained, a match of at least six nucleotides was required to both a V gene segment and a J gene segment. A rearrangement was called productive if the CDR3 had no stop codons and remained in frame with V and J, and every other rearrangement was called non-productive. Following IMGT convention, CDR3 was defined as the stretch from the second conserved V-encoded cysteine to the conserved J-encoded phenylalanine. The earlier analysis of a few hundred of the donors excluded sequences that lacked an unambiguous match to a single V gene segment. An earlier analysis of 450 to 650 of the donors called V segments functional above 56.7% productive rearrangements and segregating when the between-donor standard deviation exceeded 5%. A statistical classification framework was developed to diagnose cytomegalovirus status using the catalog of TCR beta chain sequences. A later analysis assigned V and J genes by comparing TCR nucleotide sequences with IMGT/GENE-DB human TR gene sequences. In a later analysis, CDR3 sequences and most-parsimonious VDJ recombination scenarios were assigned using the TCRdist pipeline. A later analysis defined each TCR beta chain by its CDR3 amino acid sequence plus V-gene family, and excluded reads lacking a unique V-gene family. A later analysis removed 500 to 650 highly shared, low-generation-probability nucleotide sequences to deal with suspected cross-contamination and a sequencing artifact. In a later analysis, a clonal expansion index was calculated for each public chain from normalized within-repertoire ranks of inferred template counts. A later analysis computed generation probabilities with a VDJ recombination model fitted to out-of-frame rearrangements, and checked the results against IGoR. Hypergeometric tests were used in a later analysis to score TCR-TCR, TCR-HLA and TCR-CMV co-occurrence, with a repertoire-size bias correction applied to the TCR pairs. False discovery rates were estimated in a later analysis by permuting HLA or CMV assignments 20 times. In a later analysis, co-occurring TCRs were grouped with DBSCAN, and TCRdist sequence similarity was added when clustering was performed within HLA-allele-positive subsets. Repertoires with fewer than 30,000 or more than 120,000 public chains were left out of co-occurrence clustering, as were a handful of repertoires with anomalous nucleotide sharing. Here the immuneACCESS table is served through TCRdb, limited to in-frame sequences with V and J called. Missing clones are a known gap in these copies; in checked studies unresolved V genes cover under half, and the rest lacks a known reason. V and J calls and clone size follow that table, whereas D and trimming were derived from the DNA. For this sample the table gives approximately 110,000 clones, of which 79% were detected only once. Of the sample, approximately 3% falls within the top ten clones.

The cohort consisted of 600 or so healthy bone marrow donors. At the time of sampling, every cohort member was nominally healthy, though immune exposures that went unrecorded were likely present. The donor tested CMV seronegative, placing the donor among the 300 to 400 seronegative members of the cohort. Every donor gave a peripheral blood sample, and the peripheral blood mononuclear cells from that sample were used for TCR beta sequencing. Genomic DNA extraction from the blood cell samples was performed with the Qiagen DNeasy Blood Extraction Kit. The receptor's source is a woman aged 40 to 55 in good health and CMV-seronegative. The V gene is TRBV27 and the J gene is TRBJ2-7; the central 8 bases match TRBD2. What was sequenced was PBMCs. The nucleotide sequence is TGTGCCAGCAGTTCCGGGACTAGCTACGAGCAGTACTTC. Its product reads: CASSSGTSYEQYF.